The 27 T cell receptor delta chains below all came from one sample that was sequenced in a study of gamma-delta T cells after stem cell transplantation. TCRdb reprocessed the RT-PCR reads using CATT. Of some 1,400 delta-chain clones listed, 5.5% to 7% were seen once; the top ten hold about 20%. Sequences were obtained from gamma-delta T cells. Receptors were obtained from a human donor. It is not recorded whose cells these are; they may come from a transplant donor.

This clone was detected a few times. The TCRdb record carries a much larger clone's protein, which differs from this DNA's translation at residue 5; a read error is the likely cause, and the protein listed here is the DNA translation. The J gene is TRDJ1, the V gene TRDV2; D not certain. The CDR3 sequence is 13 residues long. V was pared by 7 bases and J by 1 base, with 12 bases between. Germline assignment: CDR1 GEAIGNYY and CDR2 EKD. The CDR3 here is CACDVELTDKLIF. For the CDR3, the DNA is TGTGCCTGCGACGTCGAGCTCACCGATAAACTCATCTTT.

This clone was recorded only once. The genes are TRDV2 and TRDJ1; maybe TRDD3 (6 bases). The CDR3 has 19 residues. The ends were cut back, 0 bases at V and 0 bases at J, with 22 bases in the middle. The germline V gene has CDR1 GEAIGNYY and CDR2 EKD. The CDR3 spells CACDTISTGDPKYTDKLIF. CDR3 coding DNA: TGTGCCTGTGACACCATTTCTACGGGGGACCCGAAGTACACCGATAAACTCATCTTT.

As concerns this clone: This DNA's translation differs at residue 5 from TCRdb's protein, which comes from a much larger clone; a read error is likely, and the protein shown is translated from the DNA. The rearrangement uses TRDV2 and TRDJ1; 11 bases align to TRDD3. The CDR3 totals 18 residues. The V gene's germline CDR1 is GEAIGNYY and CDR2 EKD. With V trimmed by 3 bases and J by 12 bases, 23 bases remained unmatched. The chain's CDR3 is CACDLLVGDTLHRRPFIF. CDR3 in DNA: TGTGCCTGTGACCTACTAGTGGGGGATACGCTCCACCGACGACCTTTCATCTTT.

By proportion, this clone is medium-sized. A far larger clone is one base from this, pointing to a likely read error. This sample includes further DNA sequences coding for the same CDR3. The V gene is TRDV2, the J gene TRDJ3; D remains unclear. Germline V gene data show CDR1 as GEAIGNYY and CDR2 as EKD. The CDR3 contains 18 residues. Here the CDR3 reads CACDTVSTRSWDTRQMFF. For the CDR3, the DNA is TGCGCCTGTGACACCGTAAGTACCCGCTCCTGGGACACCCGACAGATGTTTTTC.

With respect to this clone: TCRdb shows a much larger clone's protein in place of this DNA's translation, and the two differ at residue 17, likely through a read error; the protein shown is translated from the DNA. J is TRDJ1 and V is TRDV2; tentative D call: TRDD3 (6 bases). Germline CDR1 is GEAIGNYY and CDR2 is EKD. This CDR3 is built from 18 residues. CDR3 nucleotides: TGTGCCTGTGACCCTCTGGGGCCAGCCTGGGGTTACACCGATAAACTCACCTTT. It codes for CACDPLGPAWGYTDKLTF.

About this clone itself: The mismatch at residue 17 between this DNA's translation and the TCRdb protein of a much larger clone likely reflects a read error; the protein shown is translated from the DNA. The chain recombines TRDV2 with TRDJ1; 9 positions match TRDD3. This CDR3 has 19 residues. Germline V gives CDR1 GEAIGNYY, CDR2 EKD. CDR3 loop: CACDSMSPTTGDTTDKPIF. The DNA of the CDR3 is TGTGCCTGTGACAGCATGAGCCCTACTACGGGGGATACTACCGATAAACCCATCTTT.

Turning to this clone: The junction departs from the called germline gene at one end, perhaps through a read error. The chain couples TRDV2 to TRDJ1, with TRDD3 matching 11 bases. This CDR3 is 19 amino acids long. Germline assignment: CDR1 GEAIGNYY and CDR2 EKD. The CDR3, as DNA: TGTGCCTGTGACCTTGTACTGGGGGATAGCCGGACTTACACCGATAAACTCATTTTT. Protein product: CACDLVLGDSRTYTDKLIF.

In nucleotides, the CDR3 is TGTGCCTGTGACACCGTGGACCTGGGGGATACGCGGACCGATAAACTCATCTTT. Residues: CACDTVDLGDTRTDKLIF. The chain joins TRDV2 to TRDJ1; the match to TRDD3 covers 12 bases. V shed 0 bases and J 2 bases; nucleotides not matched to a gene: 9. This CDR3 spans 18 amino acids. Germline CDR1 reads GEAIGNYY; CDR2 reads EKD.

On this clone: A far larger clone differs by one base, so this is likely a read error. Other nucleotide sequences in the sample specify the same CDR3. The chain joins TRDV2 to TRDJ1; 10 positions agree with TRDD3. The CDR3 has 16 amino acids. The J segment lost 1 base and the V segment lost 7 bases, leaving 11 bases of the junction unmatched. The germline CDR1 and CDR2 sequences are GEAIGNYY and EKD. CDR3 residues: CACDSLLGDPTDKLIF. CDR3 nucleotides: TGTGCCTGCGACTCCCTACTGGGGGATCCCACCGATAAACTCATCTTT.

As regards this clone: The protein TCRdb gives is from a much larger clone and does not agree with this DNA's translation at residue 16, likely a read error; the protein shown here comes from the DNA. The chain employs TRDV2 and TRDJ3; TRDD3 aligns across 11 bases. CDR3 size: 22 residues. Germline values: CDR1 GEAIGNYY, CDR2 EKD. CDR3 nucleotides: TGTGCCTGTGACAGTCCGGAACTAAGTGGGGGATACGCGTCCTGGGGCACCCGACAGATGTTTTTC. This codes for CACDSPELSGGYASWGTRQMFF.

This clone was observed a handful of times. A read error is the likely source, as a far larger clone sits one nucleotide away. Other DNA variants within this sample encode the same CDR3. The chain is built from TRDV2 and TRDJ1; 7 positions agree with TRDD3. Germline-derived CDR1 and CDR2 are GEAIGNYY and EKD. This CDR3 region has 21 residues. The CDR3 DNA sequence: TGTGCCTGCGACACCGTCAAAGCTGGGGATAGGAGGTCGACGTACACCGATAAACTCATCTTT. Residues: CACDTVKAGDRRSTYTDKLIF.

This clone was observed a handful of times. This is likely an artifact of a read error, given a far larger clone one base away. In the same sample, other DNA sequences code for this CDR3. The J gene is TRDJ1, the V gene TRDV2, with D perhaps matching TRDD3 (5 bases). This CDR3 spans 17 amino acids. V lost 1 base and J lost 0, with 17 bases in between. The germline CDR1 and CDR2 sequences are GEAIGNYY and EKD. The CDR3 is CACDTVGGTGHTDKLIF. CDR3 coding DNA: TGTGCCTGTGACACTGTGGGCGGTACTGGACACACCGATAAACTCATCTTT.

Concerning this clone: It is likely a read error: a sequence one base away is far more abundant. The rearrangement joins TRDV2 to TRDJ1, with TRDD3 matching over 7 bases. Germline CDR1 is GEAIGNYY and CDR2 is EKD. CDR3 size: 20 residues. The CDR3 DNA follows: TGTGCCTGTGACACCGTGGGAAGAGGGGTACTGGGGACTGCGGACGATAAACCCATCTTT. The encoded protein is CACDTVGRGVLGTADDKPIF.

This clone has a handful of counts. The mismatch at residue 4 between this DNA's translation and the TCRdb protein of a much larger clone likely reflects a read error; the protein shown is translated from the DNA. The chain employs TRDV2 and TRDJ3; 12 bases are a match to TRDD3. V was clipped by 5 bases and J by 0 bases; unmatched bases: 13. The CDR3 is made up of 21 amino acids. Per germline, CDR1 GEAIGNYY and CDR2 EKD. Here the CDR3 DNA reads TGTGCCTGTGGCACTATCAGTACTGGGGGATACAGCTCCTGGGACACCCGACAGATGTTTTTC. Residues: CACGTISTGGYSSWDTRQMFF.

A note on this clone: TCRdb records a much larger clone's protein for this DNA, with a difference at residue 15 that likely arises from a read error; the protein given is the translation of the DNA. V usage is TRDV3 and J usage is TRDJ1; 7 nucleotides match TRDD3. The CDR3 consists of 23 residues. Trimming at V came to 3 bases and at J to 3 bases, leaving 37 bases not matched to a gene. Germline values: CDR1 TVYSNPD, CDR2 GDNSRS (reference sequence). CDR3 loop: CALIDRGIRSPGLDADLSDKLIF. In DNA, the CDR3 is TGTGCCTTAATCGATCGGGGGATCCGCTCGCCCGGTCTTGATGCGGACCTCTCCGATAAACTCATCTTT.

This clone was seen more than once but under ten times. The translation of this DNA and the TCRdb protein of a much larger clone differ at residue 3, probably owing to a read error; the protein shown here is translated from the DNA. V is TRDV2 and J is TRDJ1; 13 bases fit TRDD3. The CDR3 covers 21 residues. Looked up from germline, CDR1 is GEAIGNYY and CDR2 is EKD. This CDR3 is CARDSVLLGDTGTLNTDKLIF. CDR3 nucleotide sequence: TGTGCCCGTGACTCCGTCCTACTGGGGGATACGGGGACCCTGAACACCGATAAACTCATCTTT.

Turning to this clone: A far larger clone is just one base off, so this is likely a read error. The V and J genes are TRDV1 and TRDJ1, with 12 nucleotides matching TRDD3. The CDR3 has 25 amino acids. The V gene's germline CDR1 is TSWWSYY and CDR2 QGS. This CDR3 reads CALEEKTINNRFRPTLGDTPDKLIF. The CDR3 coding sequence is TGTGCTCTTGAGGAAAAAACCATCAATAACCGCTTCCGCCCCACTCTGGGGGATACGCCCGATAAACTCATCTTT.

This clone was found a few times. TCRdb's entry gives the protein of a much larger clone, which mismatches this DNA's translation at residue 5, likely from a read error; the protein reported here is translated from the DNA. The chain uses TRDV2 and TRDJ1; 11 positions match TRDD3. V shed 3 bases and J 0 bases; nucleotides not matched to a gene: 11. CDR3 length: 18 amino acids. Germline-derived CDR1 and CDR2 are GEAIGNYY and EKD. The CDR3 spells CACDPLMGDTLYTDKLIF. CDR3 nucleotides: TGTGCCTGTGACCCCCTAATGGGGGATACGCTCTACACCGATAAACTCATCTTT.

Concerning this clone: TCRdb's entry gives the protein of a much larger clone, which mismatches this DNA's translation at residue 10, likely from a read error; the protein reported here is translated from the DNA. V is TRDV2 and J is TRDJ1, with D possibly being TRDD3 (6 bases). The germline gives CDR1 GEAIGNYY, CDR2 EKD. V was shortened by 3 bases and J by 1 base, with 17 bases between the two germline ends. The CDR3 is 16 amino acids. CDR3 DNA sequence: TGTGCCTGTGACTCGATGGAGGGGGGGAGCACCGATAAACTCATCTTT. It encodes CACDSMEGGSTDKLIF.

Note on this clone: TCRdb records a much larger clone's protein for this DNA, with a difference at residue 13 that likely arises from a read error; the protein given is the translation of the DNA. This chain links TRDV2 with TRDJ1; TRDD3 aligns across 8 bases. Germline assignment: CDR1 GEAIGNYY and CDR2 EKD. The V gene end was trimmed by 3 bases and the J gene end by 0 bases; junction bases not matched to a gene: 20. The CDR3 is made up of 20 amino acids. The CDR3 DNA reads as TGTGCCTGTGACCCTCTTCCGGTCGTACTGGGGGTCATGTACACCGATAAACTCATCTTT. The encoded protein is CACDPLPVVLGVMYTDKLIF.

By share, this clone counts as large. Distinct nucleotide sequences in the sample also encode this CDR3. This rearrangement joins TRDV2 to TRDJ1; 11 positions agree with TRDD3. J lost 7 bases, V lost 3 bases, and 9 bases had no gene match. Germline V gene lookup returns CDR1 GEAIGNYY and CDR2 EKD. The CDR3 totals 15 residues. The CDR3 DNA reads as TGTGCCTGTGACTCCCTTCTGGGGGATACAGGTAAACTCATCTTT. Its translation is CACDSLLGDTGKLIF.

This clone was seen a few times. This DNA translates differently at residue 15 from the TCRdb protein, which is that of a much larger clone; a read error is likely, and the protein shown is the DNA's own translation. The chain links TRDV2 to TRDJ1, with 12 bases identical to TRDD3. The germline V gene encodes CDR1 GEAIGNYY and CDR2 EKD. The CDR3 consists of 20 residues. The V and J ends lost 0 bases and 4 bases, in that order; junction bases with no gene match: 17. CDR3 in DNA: TGTGCCTGTGACACCGTCCTCCTGGGGGATACGGCCAAAGGGGGCGATAAACTCATCTTT. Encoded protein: CACDTVLLGDTAKGGDKLIF.

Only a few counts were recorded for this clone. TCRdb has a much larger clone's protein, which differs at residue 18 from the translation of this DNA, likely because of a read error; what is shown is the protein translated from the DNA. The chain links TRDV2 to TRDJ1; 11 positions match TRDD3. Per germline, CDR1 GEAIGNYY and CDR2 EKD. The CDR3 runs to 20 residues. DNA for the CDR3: TGTGCCTGTGACACGATCAAGGACTGGGGGATAACCGCTAGCACCGATAAACCCATCTTT. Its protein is CACDTIKDWGITASTDKPIF.

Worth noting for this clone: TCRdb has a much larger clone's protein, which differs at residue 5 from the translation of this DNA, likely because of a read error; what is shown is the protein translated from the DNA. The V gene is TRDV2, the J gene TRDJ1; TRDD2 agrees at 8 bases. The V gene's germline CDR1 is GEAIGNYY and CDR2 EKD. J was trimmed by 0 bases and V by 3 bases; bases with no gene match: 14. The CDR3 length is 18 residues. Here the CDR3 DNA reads TGTGCCTGTGACCTGCTTCCTACGGTTAGCCCGTACACCGATAAACTCATCTTT. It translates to CACDLLPTVSPYTDKLIF.

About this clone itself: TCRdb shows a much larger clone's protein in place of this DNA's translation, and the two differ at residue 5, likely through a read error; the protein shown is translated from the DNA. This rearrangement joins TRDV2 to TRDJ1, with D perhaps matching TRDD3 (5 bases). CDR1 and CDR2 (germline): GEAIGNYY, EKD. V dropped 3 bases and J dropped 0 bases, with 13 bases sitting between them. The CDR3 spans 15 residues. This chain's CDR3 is CACDGVGAHTDKLIF. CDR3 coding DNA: TGTGCCTGTGACGGGGTTGGGGCCCACACCGATAAACTCATCTTT.

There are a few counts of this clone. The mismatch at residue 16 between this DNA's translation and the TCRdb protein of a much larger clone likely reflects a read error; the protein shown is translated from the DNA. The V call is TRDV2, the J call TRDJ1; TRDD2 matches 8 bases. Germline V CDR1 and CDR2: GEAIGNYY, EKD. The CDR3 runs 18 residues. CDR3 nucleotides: TGTGCCTGTGACCCGCTTCCTACGGTTAGCCCGTACACCGATAAACCCATCTTT. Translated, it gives CACDPLPTVSPYTDKPIF.

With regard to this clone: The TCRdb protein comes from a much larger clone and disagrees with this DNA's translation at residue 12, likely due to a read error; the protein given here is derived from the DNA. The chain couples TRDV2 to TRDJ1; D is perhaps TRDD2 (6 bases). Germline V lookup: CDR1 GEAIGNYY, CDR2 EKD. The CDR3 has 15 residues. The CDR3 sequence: CACDTLLLRTDELIF. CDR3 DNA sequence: TGTGCCTGTGACACCCTCCTACTGAGGACCGATGAACTCATCTTT.